These 19 T cell receptor beta chains share one sample of origin, sequenced in a study of shared clonotypes between healthy human individuals. The data were produced by immunoSEQ multiplex PCR, yet TCRdb's version contains in-frame clones alone and is incomplete. The data hold 2.5 million or so clones, with over 85% observed a single time. Sequenced: naive CD4+ T cells sorted from blood. Specified subset: CD45RA+ positively selected. These receptors came from a man aged 18 to 30 in good health.

This chain links TRBV30 with TRBJ1-4, with D possibly TRBD1 on 5 matching bases. Germline V gene sequence: CDR1 GTSNPN, CDR2 SVGIG (reference sequence). The CDR3 sequence is 15 residues long. Between the trimmed V and J ends, which lost 4 bases and 10 bases, there was a span of 22 bases. In DNA, the CDR3 is TGTGCCTGGACCCTCTTTCCCGGGGGAACGGGAAAACTGTTTTTT. Translation: CAWTLFPGGTGKLFF.

About this clone: The sample holds other DNA sequences that translate to the same CDR3. The chain has TRBV7-2 and TRBJ2-5; 13 positions match TRBD2. J gave up 4 bases and V 6 bases, and 2 bases lay outside the gene matches. Germline V gene data show CDR1 as SGHTA and CDR2 as FQGNSA. The CDR3 consists of 14 residues. The CDR3 loop reads CASSRTSGRETQYF. Here the CDR3 DNA reads TGTGCCAGCAGTCGGACTAGCGGGAGAGAGACCCAGTACTTC.

The chain recombines TRBV6-1 with TRBJ2-7; 9 bases map to TRBD2. CDR1 MNHNS and CDR2 SASEGT come from the germline V gene. This CDR3 comprises 15 residues. Losses at the gene ends were 2 bases for V and 7 bases for J; bases not matched to a gene: 9. The DNA of the CDR3 is TGTGCCAGCAGTGAAAGAATAGCGGGAGCACGGGAGCAGTACTTC. This encodes CASSERIAGAREQYF.

Only one count was recorded for this clone. The V call is TRBV5-1, the J call TRBJ1-6, with 10 nucleotides matching TRBD1. The CDR3 length is 15 residues. The V gene's germline CDR1 is SGHRS and CDR2 YFSETQ. V gave up 4 bases and J gave up 7 bases; unmatched junction bases: 5. In DNA form, the CDR3 reads TGCGCCAGCAGCACCCGACAGGGGGCAAATTCACCCCTCCACTTT. Translated: CASSTRQGANSPLHF.

The rearrangement joins TRBV10-3 to TRBJ1-1; D is uncertain. V gave up 6 bases and J gave up 0 bases, with 8 bases separating them. This CDR3 region has 13 residues. Per germline, CDR1 ENHRY and CDR2 SYGVKD. CDR3 residues: CAISKVVNTEAFF. CDR3 in DNA: TGTGCCATCAGCAAGGTGGTGAACACTGAAGCTTTCTTT.

Note on this clone: Other DNA sequences in the same sample also yield this CDR3. The chain has TRBV10-1 and TRBJ1-3; D not certain. This CDR3 region has 15 residues. V was cut by 0 bases and J by 0 bases, with 6 bases left in between. Germline V gene sequence: CDR1 WNHNN, CDR2 SYGVQD (reference sequence). In DNA form, the CDR3 reads TGCGCCAGCAGTGAGTCTGGAATCTCTGGAAACACCATATATTTT. This gives the protein CASSESGISGNTIYF.

This sequence joins TRBV7-9 and TRBJ1-2; a possible D gene is TRBD1 (5 bases). Trimming cost V 5 bases and J 8 bases, with 15 bases left between them. CDR1 and CDR2 (germline): SEHNR, FQNEAQ (reference sequence). This CDR3 has 13 residues. Here the CDR3 reads CASSTAGVSGYTF. The DNA for the CDR3 is TGTGCCAGCAGCACCGCGGGGGTGAGCGGCTACACCTTC. Full variable domain (remainder filled in from reference TRBV7-9 and TRBJ1-2): DTGVSQNPRHKITKRGQNVTFRCDPISEHNRLYWYRQTLGQGPEFLTYFQNEAQLEKSRLLSDRFSAERPKGSFSTLEIQRTEQGDSAMYLCASSTAGVSGYTFGSGTRLTVV.

The V and J genes are TRBV6-1 and TRBJ2-7; TRBD1 matches 8 bases. The V gene's germline CDR1 is MNHNS and CDR2 SASEGT. CDR3 length equals 15 residues. The junction had 12 bases not matched to a gene; V was cut back by 6 bases and J by 5 bases. CDR3 protein: CASRPGTGTVDEQYF. The CDR3 DNA follows: TGTGCCAGCAGACCGGGGACAGGCACTGTAGACGAGCAGTACTTC.

CDR3 bases: TGTGCCAGCAGCGTAGGTAGCGGGGGGATGAGTGGTGATACGCAGTATTTT. Translated, it gives CASSVGSGGMSGDTQYF. This chain joins TRBV9 and TRBJ2-3; 10 bases agree with TRBD2. The trim removed 0 bases at V and 6 bases at J, leaving 10 bases unmatched. Looked up from germline, CDR1 is SGDLS and CDR2 is YYNGEE. The CDR3 totals 17 residues.

V gene TRBV5-1 combines with J gene TRBJ2-7; D gene ambiguous. CDR1 is SGHRS and CDR2 is YFSETQ in the germline V gene. V gave up 6 bases and J gave up 4 bases, with 14 bases separating them. There are 13 residues in the CDR3. CDR3 sequence: CASKPDVSYEQYF. In DNA form, the CDR3 reads TGCGCCAGCAAGCCCGACGTATCTTACGAGCAGTACTTC.

The chain recombines TRBV27 with TRBJ2-3; 14 bases match TRBD2. The junction had 4 bases not matched to a gene; V was cut back by 6 bases and J by 2 bases. The CDR3 is 16 amino acids. The germline gives CDR1 MNHEY, CDR2 SMNVEV (reference sequence). CDR3 sequence reads: CASSWTSGRLTDTQYF. CDR3 DNA sequence: TGTGCCAGCAGCTGGACTAGCGGGAGGCTCACAGATACGCAGTATTTT.

The V gene is TRBV6-1, the J gene TRBJ2-5; 9 positions match TRBD2. The CDR3 covers 15 residues. V was pared by 0 bases and J by 8 bases, with 7 bases of the junction left unmatched. Germline loops: CDR1 MNHNS, CDR2 SASEGT. CDR3 DNA: TGTGCCAGCAGTGAAGCGGGGGCGGGAGGGCCTACCCAGTACTTC. Residues: CASSEAGAGGPTQYF.

The chain carries TRBV5-1 and TRBJ2-3; TRBD2 is a possible D gene (5 bases). The CDR3 is made up of 14 amino acids. Germline loops: CDR1 SGHRS, CDR2 YFSETQ. V lost 6 bases and J 0 bases, leaving 11 bases between the germline ends. CDR3 in DNA: TGCGCCAGCAAGGAGCGGTTAAGCACAGATACGCAGTATTTT. It specifies CASKERLSTDTQYF.

As concerns this clone: Other nucleotide sequences from this sample produce the same CDR3. The chain carries TRBV7-2 and TRBJ1-1; D call uncertain. The germline gives CDR1 SGHTA, CDR2 FQGNSA. Trimming pared 1 base from V and 1 base from J, leaving 7 bases between. The CDR3 is 14 amino acids. The CDR3 sequence is CASSLVPGNTEAFF. CDR3 DNA: TGTGCCAGCAGCTTAGTCCCGGGGAACACTGAAGCTTTCTTT.

V usage is TRBV5-1 and J usage is TRBJ2-5; D gene unclear. Deletions cut 0 bases from V and 0 bases from J, with 9 bases between. Germline V gene sequence: CDR1 SGHRS, CDR2 YFSETQ. This CDR3 has 15 amino acids. Here the CDR3 DNA reads TGCGCCAGCAGCTTGGCTATTGGGGACCAAGAGACCCAGTACTTC. This encodes CASSLAIGDQETQYF.

The sample holds one count of this clone. V is TRBV21-1 and J is TRBJ1-5; the D segment call TRBD1 is taken from the table without a DNA check. TRBV21-1 is a pseudogene. The CDR3 runs to 15 residues. For the CDR3, the DNA is TGTGCCAGCAGCTCCCGGGACAGCTGCAATCAGCCCCAGCATTTT. Its translation is CASSSRDSCNQPQHF.

The chain joins TRBV6-5 to TRBJ2-1, with a weak D call TRBD2 (6 bases). The CDR3 has 13 residues. From germline, CDR1 is MNHEY and CDR2 SVGAGI. DNA of the CDR3: TGTGTATCCGGAGGGAGCTCCTACAATGAGCAGTTCTTC. It yields the protein CVSGGSSYNEQFF.

The genes are TRBV5-5 and TRBJ2-3; 9 nucleotides align to TRBD1. V was pared by 4 bases and J by 2 bases, with 8 bases of the junction left unmatched. Germline V gene sequence: CDR1 SGHKS, CDR2 YYEKEE (reference sequence). The CDR3 totals 16 residues. CDR3 in amino acids: CASSRVRTGDTDTQYF. CDR3 in DNA: TGTGCCAGCAGCCGCGTAAGGACAGGGGACACAGATACGCAGTATTTT. Based on the CDR3 plus reference TRBV5-5 and TRBJ2-3, the full variable domain is DAGVTQSPTHLIKTRGQQVTLRCSPISGHKSVSWYQQVLGQGPQFIFQYYEKEERGRGNFPDRFSARQFPNYSSELNVNALLLGDSALYLCASSRVRTGDTDTQYFGPGTRLTVL.

The rearrangement uses TRBV30 and TRBJ1-2; possible D gene TRBD1, 6 bases. Germline assignment: CDR1 GTSNPN and CDR2 SVGIG (reference sequence). CDR3 length: 16 residues. Trimming removed 4 bases from V and 3 bases from J, with 21 bases in between. Written as DNA, the CDR3 is TGTGCCTGGATCAAATCCGACAGGCCGAACTACTATGGCTACACCTTC. Translating it yields CAWIKSDRPNYYGYTF.